This T cell receptor beta chain was identified during a study of blood T cell repertoires in COVID-19. Whole-study context: Sources were T cells, B-cell-depleted T cells, or PBMCs; the material itself was cDNA or gDNA.

TCRdb's table, derived via immunoSEQ multiplex PCR, lists solely in-frame clones and lacks some. Among some 350,000 clones, 90% were seen once, and the ten largest hold about 6.8%. V was pared by 5 bases and J by 9 bases, with 17 bases between. CDR1 is MGHDK, CDR2 SYGVNS, per germline. The CDR3 has 15 amino acids. The chain is built from TRBV25-1 and TRBJ1-6; D may be TRBD1 (6 bases). The sample comprised peripheral blood. The origin of this receptor is a man younger than 35 with active or convalescent COVID-19. CDR3 sequence (DNA): TGTGCCAGCAGTAACTTAGGGGGAAATATTTCACCCCTCCACTTT. Its translation is CASSNLGGNISPLHF. Full variable domain (missing parts from reference TRBV25-1 and TRBJ1-6): EADIYQTPRYLVIGTGKKITLECSQTMGHDKMYWYQQDPGMELHLIHYSYGVNSTEKGDLSSESTVSRIRTEHFPLTLESARPSHTSQYLCASSNLGGNISPLHFGNGTRLTVT.